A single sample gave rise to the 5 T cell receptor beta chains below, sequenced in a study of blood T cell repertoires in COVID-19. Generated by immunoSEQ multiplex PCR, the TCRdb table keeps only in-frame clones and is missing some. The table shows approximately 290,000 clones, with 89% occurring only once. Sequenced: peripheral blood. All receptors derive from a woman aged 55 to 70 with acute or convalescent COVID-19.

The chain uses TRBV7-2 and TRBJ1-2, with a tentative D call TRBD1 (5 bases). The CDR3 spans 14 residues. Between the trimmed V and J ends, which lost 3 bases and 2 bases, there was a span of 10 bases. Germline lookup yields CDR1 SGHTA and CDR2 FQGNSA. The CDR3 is CASSLSPGNYGYTF. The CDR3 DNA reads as TGTGCCAGCAGCTTGTCCCCAGGGAACTATGGCTACACCTTC.

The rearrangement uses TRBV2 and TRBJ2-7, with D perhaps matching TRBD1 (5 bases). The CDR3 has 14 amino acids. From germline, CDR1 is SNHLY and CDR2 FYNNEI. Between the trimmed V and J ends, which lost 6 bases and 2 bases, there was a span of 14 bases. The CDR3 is CASSDKTATYEQYF. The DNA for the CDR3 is TGTGCCAGCAGCGATAAGACAGCCACCTACGAGCAGTACTTC.

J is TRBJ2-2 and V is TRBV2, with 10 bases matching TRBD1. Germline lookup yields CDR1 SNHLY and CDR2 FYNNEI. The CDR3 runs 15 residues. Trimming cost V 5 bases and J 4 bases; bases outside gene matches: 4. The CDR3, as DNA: TGTGCCAGCAGTTTCCGACAGGGGGCCACCGGGGAGCTGTTTTTT. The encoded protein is CASSFRQGATGELFF.

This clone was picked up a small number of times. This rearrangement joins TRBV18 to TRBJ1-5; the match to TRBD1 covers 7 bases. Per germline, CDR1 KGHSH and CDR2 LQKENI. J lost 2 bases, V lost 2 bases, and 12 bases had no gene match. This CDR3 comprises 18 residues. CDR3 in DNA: TGTGCCAGCTCACCATTTAGGACAGGAAAGGGGGGCAATCAGCCCCAGCATTTT. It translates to CASSPFRTGKGGNQPQHF.

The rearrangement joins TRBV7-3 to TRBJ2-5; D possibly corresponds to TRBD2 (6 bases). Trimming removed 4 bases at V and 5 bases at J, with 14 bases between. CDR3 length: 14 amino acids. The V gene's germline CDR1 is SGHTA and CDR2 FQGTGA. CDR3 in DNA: TGTGCCAGCAGCTCCATGGGGGGAGTGGAGACCCAGTACTTC. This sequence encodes CASSSMGGVETQYF.